These T cell receptor beta chains were read from a single sample in a study of blood T cell repertoires in COVID-19. Method: immunoSEQ multiplex PCR; TCRdb's copy keeps in-frame clones and lacks some. The data contain approximately 150,000 clones, 80% to 90% of them singletons. Sequencing was performed on PBMCs or T cells enriched from blood (not recorded which). These receptors all stem from a man aged 40-55 years with acute COVID-19. CDR3s include the opening cysteine and the closing phenylalanine or tryptophan. D genes are given only for firm matches. Clone size is shown for a subset of rows, as once, few, many or a class of expanded clone.

.	.	TRBJ2-3	TRBV10-3	TGTGCCATCAGTGGAATGGAGGTCGATACGCAGTATTTT	CAISGMEVDTQYF
.	.	TRBJ2-3	TRBV11-2	TGTGCCAGCAGCTTAGCCCCGCGGGGGCCACATACGCAGTATTTT	CASSLAPRGPHTQYF
TRBD1	.	TRBJ2-1	TRBV6-4	TGTGCCAGCAGTCTGGACAGGGACGGTGAGCAGTTCTTC	CASSLDRDGEQFF
TRBD1	.	TRBJ1-4	TRBV4-2	TGTGCCAGCCGACCGGGACAGGGGGAAAAACTGTTTTTT	CASRPGQGEKLFF
.	.	TRBJ1-1	TRBV7-8	TGTGCCAGCAGCTTAGGGGGGGGGCTCACTGAAGCTTTCTTT	CASSLGGGLTEAFF
TRBD1	once	TRBJ1-5	TRBV28	TGTGCCAGCAGTGATGGGACAGGGGTCAGCAATCAGCCCCAGCATTTT	CASSDGTGVSNQPQHF
.	.	TRBJ2-7	TRBV27	TGTGCCAGCAGTTTATCGCAGGGGACCTACGAGCAGTACTTC	CASSLSQGTYEQYF
.	.	TRBJ2-5	TRBV27	TGTGCCAGCAGTGTGGACATATCGGGGACCCAGTACTTC	CASSVDISGTQYF
TRBD2	.	TRBJ2-3	TRBV6-4	TGTGCCAGCAGTCCTCCCATGAGAAGCGGGAGAACAGATACGCAGTATTTT	CASSPPMRSGRTDTQYF
.	.	TRBJ1-1	TRBV12-3/TRBV12-4	TGTGCCAGCAGTCGGTCCGGGGGGACTGAAGCTTTCTTT	CASSRSGGTEAFF
.	.	TRBJ2-4	TRBV6-6	TGTGCCAGCAGTTACGAGGGAGCCAAAAACATTCAGTACTTC	CASSYEGAKNIQYF
.	.	TRBJ2-4	TRBV28	TGTGCCAGCACTGGGGCAGCCAAAAACATTCAGTACTTC	CASTGAAKNIQYF
.	.	TRBJ1-1	TRBV19	TGTGCCAGTAGTCTACAGGGTGGATACACTGAAGCTTTCTTT	CASSLQGGYTEAFF
TRBD1	.	TRBJ1-2	TRBV19	TGTGCCAGTACGAAGACAGGGGGTCCCTATGGCTACACCTTC	CASTKTGGPYGYTF
.	.	TRBJ1-1	TRBV10-3	TGTGCCATCAGTGATGGACTTAACACTGAAGCTTTCTTT	CAISDGLNTEAFF
TRBD1	.	TRBJ1-1	TRBV3-1/TRBV3-2	TGTGCCAGCAGCCAAGTTCTGGGACAGCCGAACACTGAAGCTTTCTTT	CASSQVLGQPNTEAFF
TRBD1	.	TRBJ2-7	TRBV6-5	TGTGCCAGCAGCCTTCTGGGACAGGGGGGCTACGAGCAGTACTTC	CASSLLGQGGYEQYF
.	.	TRBJ2-1	TRBV6-1	TGTGCCAGCAGTGAAGCCCTCTGGGGCAGCTACAATGAGCAGTTCTTC	CASSEALWGSYNEQFF
.	.	TRBJ2-1	TRBV5-5	TGTGCCAGCAGCTTGGGGTGGAGCTCCTACAATGAGCAGTTCTTC	CASSLGWSSYNEQFF
.	.	TRBJ1-2	TRBV6-5	TGTGCCAGCAGTTACTCACCAGGTCAAGGCTACACCTTC	CASSYSPGQGYTF
.	.	TRBJ1-2	TRBV5-1	TGCGCCAGCGCTTCCGGGACAACTAACTATGGCTACACTTTC	CASASGTTNYGYTF
TRBD2	.	TRBJ2-1	TRBV3-1/TRBV3-2	TGTGCCAGCAGCCAAGTGGGGACTAGCGCTTACAATGAGCAGTTCTTC	CASSQVGTSAYNEQFF
.	few	TRBJ1-2	TRBV5-1	TGCGCCAGCAGCTTGGACCTGGGCAACTATGGCTACACCTTC	CASSLDLGNYGYTF